This TCR beta chain originates from a study of OX40 agonist ivuxolimab in advanced cancers. With regard to the full study: Ivuxolimab was an agonistic, fully human IgG2 monoclonal antibody directed against OX40 (CD134), a costimulatory receptor. Intravenous ivuxolimab was administered to patients every 2 weeks at six dose levels: 0.01, 0.1, 0.3, 1.5, 3 and 10 mg/kg. Of the approximately 54 patients in dose escalation, about 19 had hepatocellular carcinoma, some 15 had melanoma, 9 had renal cell carcinoma and 9 had head and neck cancer. In the dose-escalation cohort, roughly 80% of patients were male, and the mean age was approximately 60 years, with a range of about 23 to 90. Patients were allowed to have had prior anti-PD-1, anti-PD-L1 or anti-CTLA-4 therapy, and 40% to 45% of the dose-escalation patients had previously received checkpoint inhibitors. Partial responses were achieved by three dose-escalation patients, of whom one had hepatocellular carcinoma and two had cutaneous melanoma. Peripheral TCRbeta sequencing aimed to test whether ivuxolimab altered TCR sequence diversity and caused clonal T-cell expansion. The paper covers the monotherapy dose-escalation part of the phase I ivuxolimab trial, which included N ≈ 50 patients. Overall study results and their limits: At doses from 0.1 to 3.0 mg/kg, clonal expansion was seen in both CD4+ and CD8+ blood T cells between baseline and week 6. Low levels of normalized T-cell clonal expansion were also seen in some nonresponding patients. The antigen specificity of the peripheral T cells that underwent clonal expansion was not determined. In the 0.1-3.0 mg/kg groups, partial responders were among the patients with the lowest normalized peripheral clonal expansion, particularly in CD8+ T cells. On average, CD8+ T cells showed more expanded clones than CD4+ T cells after ivuxolimab.

V gives up 0 bases and J gives up 4 bases, and the segment between their germline ends measures 10 bases. The germline V gene provides CDR1 MNHNS and CDR2 SASEGT. The cysteine opens and the phenylalanine closes a CDR3 of 14 amino acids. The kept DNA is CDR3 alone, 42 bases in frame from the first base. Patients with autoimmune disease history or receiving systemic immunosuppression were excluded from the trial. Peripheral blood for TCR sequencing was collected from all dose cohorts at baseline, on cycle 4 day 1, and on cycle 7 day 1. Samples came from an open-label, multicenter, first-in-human phase I dose-escalation trial of ivuxolimab. Adults with locally advanced or metastatic melanoma, renal cell, hepatocellular, or head and neck squamous cell carcinoma were enrolled in the trial. Before TCR sequencing, CD4+ T cells and CD8+ T cells were sorted from peripheral blood as separate populations. About this clone itself: Its antigen is unknown. No clone much larger than this one lies a single base away; base qualities are absent.

For sequencing of the TCRbeta CDR3 region, genomic DNA was extracted from the sorted cells. The immunoSEQ Assay was used to sequence the TCRbeta CDR3 regions. TCRdb obtained this table from immuneACCESS and retained in-frame rearrangements with V and J assigned. These tables miss some clones; where compared with another copy, unresolved V genes account for less than half of the shortfall, and the remainder is unexplained. The table for this sample lists about 68,000 clones; roughly nine tenths of them were counted only once. The ten biggest clones cover 0.3% to 0.35% of the sample. The specimen comprised CD4+ or CD8+ T cells sorted from blood, sampled in a trial of the OX40 agonist ivuxolimab. Here the chain combines TRBV6-1 and TRBJ2-7; there is no confident call for the D gene. The TCR originated in an adult with an advanced solid tumor such as melanoma, head and neck, liver or kidney cancer. The CDR3: CASSEAGGIYEQYF. DNA sequence: TGTGCCAGCAGTGAAGCGGGTGGGATTTACGAGCAGTACTTC.